One and the same sample provided the 7 T cell receptor beta chains below, sequenced in a study of T cells after yellow fever vaccination (dated by TCRdb to about 2019). The receptor library was made with 5' RACE. Instrument on record: Illumina HiSeq 2500. TCRdb reanalyzed the raw reads on its own, using fastp at Q25 for trimming and MiXCR for clone calling, and kept in-frame beta chains. Each entry merges the rows of one CDR3 protein and shows their most common DNA and genes. The sample table records about 400,000 distinct CDR3 sequences; more than 5.5% of these occur just once. Approximately 15% of the sample goes to the ten largest clones. The sample's treatment or condition label, in plain terms: live attenuated yellow fever vaccine strain. The sequenced sample was PBMCs, obtained 5 days after the yellow fever booster vaccination. All receptors come from a young man who received the YFV17D yellow fever vaccine.

This clonotype was seen repeatedly, ten times or more. The gene calls are TRBV7-2 and TRBJ2-7; weak D call: TRBD2 (6 bases). The CDR3 has 16 amino acids. The V end was cut by 4 bases, the J end by 0 bases, with 16 bases between. The germline CDR1 and CDR2 sequences are SGHTA and FQGNSA. The CDR3 reads CASSSRGEVDSYEQYF. DNA of the CDR3: TGTGCCAGCAGCTCCAGAGGGGAGGTGGACTCCTACGAGCAGTACTTC.

This clonotype has at least ten counts. This chain links TRBV7-9 with TRBJ2-3; possibly TRBD1 or TRBD2 for D (6 bases each). V shed 4 bases and J shed 6 bases, with 11 bases lying between them. The CDR3 covers 13 residues. The germline V gene has CDR1 SEHNR and CDR2 FQNEAQ (reference sequence). The CDR3 loop reads CASSSRGPDTQYF. DNA of the CDR3: TGTGCCAGCAGCTCCCGGGGGCCGGATACGCAGTATTTT.

There are a few counts of this clonotype. The chain has TRBV10-3 and TRBJ2-3; 7 bases fit TRBD2. Germline values: CDR1 ENHRY, CDR2 SYGVKD. J was trimmed by 2 bases and V by 3 bases; bases with no gene match: 2. This CDR3 has 14 residues. CDR3 sequence reads: CAISDLAATDTQYF. Written as DNA, the CDR3 is TGTGCCATCAGTGATCTAGCGGCCACAGATACGCAGTATTTT.

The chain uses TRBV7-2 and TRBJ2-7; possibly TRBD1 for D (5 bases). V was cut by 4 bases and J by 6 bases, with 13 bases left in between. The CDR3 is 13 amino acids. CDR1 SGHTA and CDR2 FQGNSA come from the germline V gene. Here the CDR3 DNA reads TGTGCCAGCAGCTCGCCCTTTAGGGGCGAGCAGTACTTC. Translated, it gives CASSSPFRGEQYF.

J is TRBJ1-1 and V is TRBV18; D gene uncertain. With 6 bases removed from V and 1 base from J, the gap between germline ends came to 15 bases. Germline CDR1 reads KGHSH; CDR2 reads LQKENI. This CDR3 contains 15 residues. The CDR3 DNA reads TGTGCCAGCTCCCCTGGGATCCTAGGGAACACTGAAGCTTTCTTT. Its protein is CASSPGILGNTEAFF.

The gene calls are TRBV12-3 or TRBV12-4 and TRBJ2-1; TRBD1 is a possible D gene (6 bases). The CDR3 has 15 amino acids. The V end lost 6 bases, the J end lost 0 bases, and 12 bases lay between the germline ends. The DNA for the CDR3 is TGTGCCAGCAGGAGGACAGCGAGCTCCTACAATGAGCAGTTCTTC. Amino acids: CASRRTASSYNEQFF.

This clonotype was counted ten times or more. The chain joins TRBV28 to TRBJ2-5, with 12 bases lining up with TRBD1. CDR1 is MDHEN, CDR2 SYDVKM, per germline. The CDR3 covers 15 residues. V lost 8 bases to trimming and J lost 4 bases; unmatched junction nucleotides: 8. DNA of the CDR3: TGTGCCAGCTGCAGGGGGACAGGGGGCGGAGAGACCCAGTACTTC. Protein sequence: CASCRGTGGGETQYF.